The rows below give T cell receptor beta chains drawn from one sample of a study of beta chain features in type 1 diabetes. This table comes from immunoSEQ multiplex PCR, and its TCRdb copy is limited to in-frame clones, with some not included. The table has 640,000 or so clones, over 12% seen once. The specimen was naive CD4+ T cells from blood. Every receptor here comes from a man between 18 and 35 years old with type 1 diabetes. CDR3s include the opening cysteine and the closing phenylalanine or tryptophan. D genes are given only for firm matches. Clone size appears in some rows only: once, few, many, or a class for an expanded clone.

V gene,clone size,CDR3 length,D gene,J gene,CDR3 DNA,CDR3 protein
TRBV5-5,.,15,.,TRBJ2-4,TGTGCCAGCAGCTGGGCCGGGACATCAAAAAACATTCAGTACTTC,CASSWAGTSKNIQYF
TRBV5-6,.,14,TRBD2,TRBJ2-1,TGTGCCAGCAGCTCACTAGCGGGAGGCGTGGAGCAGTTCTTC,CASSSLAGGVEQFF
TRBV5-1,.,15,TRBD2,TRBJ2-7,TGCGCCAGCAGCTACCTAGCGGGAGTGGCCTACGAGCAGTACTTC,CASSYLAGVAYEQYF
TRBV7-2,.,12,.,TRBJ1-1,TGTGCCAGCAGCTGGGACGGCACTGAAGCTTTCTTT,CASSWDGTEAFF
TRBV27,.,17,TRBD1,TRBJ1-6,TGTGCCAGCACGAGGGAGTTTAAGACAGGGAGGGATTCACCCCTCCACTTT,CASTREFKTGRDSPLHF
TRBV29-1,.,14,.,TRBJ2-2,TGCAGCGTTTTTTCAGGACGCGACCCCGGGGAGCTGTTTTTT,CSVFSGRDPGELFF
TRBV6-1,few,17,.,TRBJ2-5,TGTGCCAGCAGTGAAGCGCTTCGCCGGGGGAGAGGAAAGACCCAGTACTTC,CASSEALRRGRGKTQYF
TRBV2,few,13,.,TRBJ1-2,TGTGCCAGCAGTGAAGCGCTTCCCTATGGCTACACCTTC,CASSEALPYGYTF
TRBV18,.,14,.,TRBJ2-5,TGTGCCAGCTCATCAGGCAGGGGCGGTGAGACCCAGTACTTC,CASSSGRGGETQYF
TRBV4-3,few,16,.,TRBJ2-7,TGCGCCAGCAGCCAAGATCCTCGGGCTGCGTTTTACGAGCAGTACTTC,CASSQDPRAAFYEQYF
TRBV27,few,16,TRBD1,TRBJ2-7,TGTGCCAGCCTACCTGGGGCGACAGGGGGTTTTTACGAGCAGTACTTC,CASLPGATGGFYEQYF
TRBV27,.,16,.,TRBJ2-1,TGTGCCAGCAGTTTATTCGGGGGTCGGTGGTACAATGAGCAGTTCTTC,CASSLFGGRWYNEQFF
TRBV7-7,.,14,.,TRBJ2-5,TGTGCTAGCAGCTTGGCGGGGTCCCTAGAGACCCAGTACTTC,CASSLAGSLETQYF
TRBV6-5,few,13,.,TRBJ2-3,TGTGCCAGCAGACGGGACTTCCCAGATACGCAGTATTTT,CASRRDFPDTQYF
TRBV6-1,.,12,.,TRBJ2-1,TGTGCCAGCAGTGAAATCTACAATGAGCAGTTCTTC,CASSEIYNEQFF
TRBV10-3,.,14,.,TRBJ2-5,TGTGCCATCAGCCTGACAAGCTACCAAGAGACCCAGTACTTC,CAISLTSYQETQYF
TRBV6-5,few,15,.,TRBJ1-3,TGTGCCAGCAGTTACCTTCAGGGAAGTGGAAACACCATATATTTT,CASSYLQGSGNTIYF
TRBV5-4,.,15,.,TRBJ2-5,TGTGCCAGCAGCTTGGGGGGGACGATTCTTAAGGCCCAGTACTTC,CASSLGGTILKAQYF
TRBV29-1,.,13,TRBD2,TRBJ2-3,TGCAGCGTCGGACTAGCGGTCACAGATACGCAGTATTTT,CSVGLAVTDTQYF